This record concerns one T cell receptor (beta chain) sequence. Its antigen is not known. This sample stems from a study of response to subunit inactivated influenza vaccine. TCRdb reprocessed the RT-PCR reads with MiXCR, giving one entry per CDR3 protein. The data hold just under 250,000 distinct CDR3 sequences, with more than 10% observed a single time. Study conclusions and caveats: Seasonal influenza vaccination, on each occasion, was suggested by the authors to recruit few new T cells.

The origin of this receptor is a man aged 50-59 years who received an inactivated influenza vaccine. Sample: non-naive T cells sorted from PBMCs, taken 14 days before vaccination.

The CDR3 nucleotides are TGTGCCAGCTGTTTTTCGCCCAATAAACCTGAGACCCAGTACTTC. This gives the protein CASCFSPNKPETQYF. The rearrangement uses TRBV2 and TRBJ2-5; D is uncertain. V was clipped by 8 bases and J by 5 bases, with 21 bases between them. This CDR3 is 15 amino acids long. The germline V gene encodes CDR1 SNHLY and CDR2 FYNNEI. The variable domain in full, with the rest retrieved from reference TRBV2 and TRBJ2-5, is EPEVTQTPSHQVTQMGQEVILRCVPISNHLYFYWYRQILGQKVEFLVSFYNNEISEKSEIFDDQFSVERPDGSNFTLKIRSTKLEDSAMYFCASCFSPNKPETQYFGPGTRLLVL.